The entry below describes one T cell receptor (beta chain). The antigen remains unidentified. This record comes from a study of monozygotic twins with inflammatory bowel disease. Study conclusions and caveats: Twins with IBD had fewer clonotypes in common with others than healthy twins, particularly during disease activity. Concordance status among twins (concordant versus discordant) showed no link to repertoire similarity, possibly from limited power.

In preparing each TCR library, roughly 3,200 ng of total RNA was used. TCRdb reworked the 5' RACE reads into one entry per CDR3 protein, no DNA. This sample's clone table lists approximately 160,000 distinct CDR3 sequences. CDR3 length equals 14 residues. From germline, CDR1 is SGHNT and CDR2 YYREEE (reference sequence). The specimen was blood. The chain recombines TRBV5-4 with TRBJ2-7. The sequence came from a human donor with ulcerative colitis or Crohn's disease, or a healthy co-twin of an affected twin (not recorded which). CDR3 loop: CASSLGGSSYEQYF. Together with reference TRBV5-4 and TRBJ2-7, the CDR3 gives the full variable domain: ETGVTQSPTHLIKTRGQQVTLRCSSQSGHNTVSWYQQALGQGPQFIFQYYREEENGRGNFPPRFSGLQFPNYSSELNVNALELDDSALYLCASSLGGSSYEQYFGPGTRLTVT.